The clone carrying this T cell receptor (beta chain) was detected once. The source of the sample is a study of OX40 agonist ivuxolimab in advanced cancers. Germline V CDR1 and CDR2: SGHRS, YFSETQ. CDR3 length: 15 amino acids. V lost 0 bases and J lost 3, with 10 bases in between. Using immunoSEQ multiplex PCR, the repertoire was profiled, and TCRdb retains in-frame clones only, with some absent. The table shows tens of thousands of clones, with 75% to 90% occurring only once. Sequenced here: CD4+ or CD8+ T cells sorted from blood, sampled in a trial of the OX40 agonist ivuxolimab. The chain is built from TRBV5-1 and TRBJ1-3, with TRBD1 as a possible D gene (5 bases). The TCR was taken from an adult with an advanced solid tumor such as melanoma, head and neck, liver or kidney cancer. In nucleotides, the CDR3 is TGCGCCAGCAGCTTGGACAGGCGGCGTGGAAACACCATATATTTT. Protein: CASSLDRRRGNTIYF.